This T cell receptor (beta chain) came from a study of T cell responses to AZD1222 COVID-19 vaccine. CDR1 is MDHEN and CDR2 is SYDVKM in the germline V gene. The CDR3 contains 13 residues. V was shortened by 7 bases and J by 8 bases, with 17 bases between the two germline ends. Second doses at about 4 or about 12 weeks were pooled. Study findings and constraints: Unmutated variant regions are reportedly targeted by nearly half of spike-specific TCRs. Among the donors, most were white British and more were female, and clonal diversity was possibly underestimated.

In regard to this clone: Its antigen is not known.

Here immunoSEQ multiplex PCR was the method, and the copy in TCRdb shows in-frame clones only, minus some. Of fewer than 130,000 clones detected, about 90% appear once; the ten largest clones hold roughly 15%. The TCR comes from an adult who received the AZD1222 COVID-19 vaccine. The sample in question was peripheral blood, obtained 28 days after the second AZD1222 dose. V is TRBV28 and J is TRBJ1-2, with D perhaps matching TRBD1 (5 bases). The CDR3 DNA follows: TGTGCCAGCACCGGGACCCAAATTTCCGGCTACACCTTC. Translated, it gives CASTGTQISGYTF.